Listed below are T cell receptor beta chains from one sample, sequenced in a study of long-term antiretroviral therapy in people with HIV. Repertoires were generated with immunoSEQ multiplex PCR, while TCRdb's copy carries only in-frame clones and drops some. The data contain around 19,000 clones, 75% to 90% of them singletons. The sample consisted of unsorted PBMCs, taken 1.2 years after starting antiretroviral therapy. The source is a woman aged 35 to 49 with HIV. The CDR3 runs from the conserved cysteine through the conserved F or W. The D gene is left open where the match is weak. Rows may omit the clone size; those that give it use once, few, many or a size class.

CDR3 DNA | CDR3 protein | J gene | clone size | V gene | D gene
TGTGCCAGCAGTTCAGGCCTAAACAATCAGCCCCAGCATTTT | CASSSGLNNQPQHF | TRBJ1-5 | few | TRBV6-5 | NA
TGTGCCAGCAGCTTTTACAGGGGGCGCACTGAAGCTTTCTTT | CASSFYRGRTEAFF | TRBJ1-1 | NA | TRBV5-6 | TRBD1
TGTGCCACTGTCGGGCCTCCGACCGGGGAGCTGTTTTTT | CATVGPPTGELFF | TRBJ2-2 | NA | TRBV10-3 | NA
TGTGCCAGCAGCCGTATTGAGGATCCCTATGGCTACACCTTC | CASSRIEDPYGYTF | TRBJ1-2 | NA | TRBV7-9 | NA
TGTGCCAGTAGCCCTCCTAGCTCCAACACAGATACGCAGTATTTT | CASSPPSSNTDTQYF | TRBJ2-3 | NA | TRBV19 | NA
TGTGCCATCAGTGACCGCCTCCGGGACAGGGGTCAAGAGACCCAGTACTTC | CAISDRLRDRGQETQYF | TRBJ2-5 | NA | TRBV10-3 | TRBD1
TGCGCCAGCAGCACGGGGACTAGCGGGGGACAAGAGACCCAGTACTTC | CASSTGTSGGQETQYF | TRBJ2-5 | NA | TRBV5-1 | TRBD2
TGTGCCAGTAGCGGACAGGCCGAGGGCTACGAGCAGTACTTC | CASSGQAEGYEQYF | TRBJ2-7 | NA | TRBV19 | TRBD1
TGTGCTAGTGGTTTCGGTCGGGACACTGAAGCTTTCTTT | CASGFGRDTEAFF | TRBJ1-1 | NA | TRBV12-5 | NA
TGTGCCAGCAGCTTAGGGGCAGGAGACTCCTACGAGCAGTACTTC | CASSLGAGDSYEQYF | TRBJ2-7 | NA | TRBV7-9 | NA
TGTGCCAGCACCTTAGCGTGGCAGGCAGATACGCAGTATTTT | CASTLAWQADTQYF | TRBJ2-3 | NA | TRBV11-2 | NA
TGTGCCAGCTCACCAGGCGGGGCCGAAGAGCAGTACTTC | CASSPGGAEEQYF | TRBJ2-7 | NA | TRBV18 | NA
TGTGCCAGCAGCCCGGCAGGAGGGCAACAGGCAATCTACGAGCAGTACTTC | CASSPAGGQQAIYEQYF | TRBJ2-7 | NA | TRBV4-2 | NA
TGTGCCAGCAGCTCTCGACCTCAATACGAGCAGTACTTC | CASSSRPQYEQYF | TRBJ2-7 | NA | TRBV13 | NA
TGTGCCAGCAGCCAAGGGGGATTTGAAGGAGAGACCCAGTACTTC | CASSQGGFEGETQYF | TRBJ2-5 | once | TRBV7-3 | NA
TGTGCCAGTAGTATCAGGCCGTTTCAGGACAGGGGAAGCACCGGGGAGCTGTTTTTT | CASSIRPFQDRGSTGELFF | TRBJ2-2 | NA | TRBV19 | TRBD1
TGTGCCACCTTAGGTCGGGTTGGACGGCAAGATCAGCCCCAGCATTTT | CATLGRVGRQDQPQHF | TRBJ1-5 | once | TRBV19 | NA
TGTGCCATCAGGAGACAGGGAACCCACAATGAGCAGTTCTTC | CAIRRQGTHNEQFF | TRBJ2-1 | NA | TRBV10-3 | TRBD1
TGTGCCAGCAGCTTGTCGCAGGGACTAGCAGCCGGGGAGCTGTTTTTT | CASSLSQGLAAGELFF | TRBJ2-2 | NA | TRBV5-4 | TRBD2
TGTGCCAGCAGCGACACAGGGTACCGAGAGACCCAGTACTTC | CASSDTGYRETQYF | TRBJ2-5 | NA | TRBV5-6 | NA
TGTGCCAGCGGACGACAGGGATCAAATACTGAAGCTTTCTTT | CASGRQGSNTEAFF | TRBJ1-1 | NA | TRBV6-5 | TRBD1
TGTGCCAGCAGCCTGGGACAGGGGAGTGAAGCTTTCTTT | CASSLGQGSEAFF | TRBJ1-1 | NA | TRBV7-9 | TRBD1
TGCGCCAGCAGCTTGGGGGGGGAGGATACGCAGTATTTT | CASSLGGEDTQYF | TRBJ2-3 | NA | TRBV5-1 | NA
TGTGCCAGCAGCCATACAGGGTTCGAGCAGTACTTC | CASSHTGFEQYF | TRBJ2-7 | NA | TRBV9 | NA
TGTGCCAGCAGCTCAGGGGGGGAGCAGTTCTTC | CASSSGGEQFF | TRBJ2-1 | NA | TRBV7-9 | NA
TGTGCCAGCAGCCCTGCTACTAGCGGGGTCTACGAGCAGTACTTC | CASSPATSGVYEQYF | TRBJ2-7 | NA | TRBV11-2 | TRBD2
TGTGCCATCAGGGGGACTCCCGGGGCCAACGTCCTGACTTTC | CAIRGTPGANVLTF | TRBJ2-6 | NA | TRBV10-3 | NA
TGCGCCAGCAGCTGGCTACAGGGGGTCTCCTACGAGCAGTACTTC | CASSWLQGVSYEQYF | TRBJ2-7 | large | TRBV5-1 | TRBD1
TGTGCCAGCAGTTTTGGGCGGGTGAGGGGTACGCAGTATTTT | CASSFGRVRGTQYF | TRBJ2-3 | once | TRBV28 | NA
TGTGCCAGAAGCGCAATTCTGGGACACCTAAACTCCTACAATGAGCAGTTCTTC | CARSAILGHLNSYNEQFF | TRBJ2-1 | NA | TRBV5-3 | NA
TGTGCCAGCAGCCAGATGGGAGACGAGCAGTACTTC | CASSQMGDEQYF | TRBJ2-7 | NA | TRBV9 | NA
TGTGCCAGCAGCACTGGCCTCCAAGAGACCCAGTACTTC | CASSTGLQETQYF | TRBJ2-5 | NA | TRBV11-1 | NA
TGCTCCGGGCAGGGAGGAAACACCATATATTTT | CSGQGGNTIYF | TRBJ1-3 | NA | TRBV29-1 | NA
TGTGCCAGCAGTTTACTAGCGGGAGGGCCCGGCACAGATACGCAGTATTTT | CASSLLAGGPGTDTQYF | TRBJ2-3 | NA | TRBV28 | TRBD2
TGTGCCAGCAGCTCCCCAGGACGGGCTGGAAACACCATATATTTT | CASSSPGRAGNTIYF | TRBJ1-3 | few | TRBV5-4 | NA
TGTGCCAGCAGCTTAGAGGGACAGGGGTTTGACGAGCAGTACTTC | CASSLEGQGFDEQYF | TRBJ2-7 | NA | TRBV7-2 | TRBD1
TGTGCCAGCAGCGAGGGACTTTACAATGAGCAGTTCTTC | CASSEGLYNEQFF | TRBJ2-1 | NA | TRBV7-3 | NA
TGTGCAAGTCGCTTCCCGAGGAGGCGAGGATACAATGAGCAGTTCTTC | CASRFPRRRGYNEQFF | TRBJ2-1 | NA | TRBV12-2 | NA
TGCGCCAGCAGACCTAGCGGGCTAAGCGGCGAGCAGTACTTC | CASRPSGLSGEQYF | TRBJ2-7 | NA | TRBV5-1 | TRBD2
TGTGCCAGCAGCTTAGCGGGACTACAAGAGACCCAGTACTTC | CASSLAGLQETQYF | TRBJ2-5 | NA | TRBV7-9 | TRBD2
TGTGCCAGCAGCAATGGAGGGGCACGGTATAACTATGGCTACACCTTC | CASSNGGARYNYGYTF | TRBJ1-2 | NA | TRBV28 | NA